This T cell receptor beta chain was recovered during a study of shared clonotypes between healthy human individuals. Study-wide background: Used for every donor were three CD4 naive, three CD4 memory, two CD8 naive and one CD8 memory plate.

Points from the study as a whole: Naive CD4 clonotype sharing across several donors was around 5.5%.

Genomic DNA of each subset was evenly split across several immunoSEQ plates. Produced via immunoSEQ multiplex PCR; TCRdb's table is partial and in-frame only. The table shows about 710,000 clones, with approximately 77% occurring only once. Concerning this clone: Its antigen remains unidentified.

Sequenced sample: memory CD4+ T cells sorted from blood. Noted subset: CD45RA-negative fraction. The clonotype originates from a woman in her twenties or thirties in good health.

The CDR3 spells CASSQTAESYNEQFF. The CDR3 DNA reads as TGTGCCAGCAGCCAAACGGCCGAAAGCTACAATGAGCAGTTCTTC. This chain uses TRBV7-9 with TRBJ2-1; D unresolved. Deletions cut 5 bases from V and 3 bases from J, with 14 bases between. CDR1 SEHNR and CDR2 FQNEAQ come from the germline V gene (reference sequence). This CDR3 has 15 amino acids.